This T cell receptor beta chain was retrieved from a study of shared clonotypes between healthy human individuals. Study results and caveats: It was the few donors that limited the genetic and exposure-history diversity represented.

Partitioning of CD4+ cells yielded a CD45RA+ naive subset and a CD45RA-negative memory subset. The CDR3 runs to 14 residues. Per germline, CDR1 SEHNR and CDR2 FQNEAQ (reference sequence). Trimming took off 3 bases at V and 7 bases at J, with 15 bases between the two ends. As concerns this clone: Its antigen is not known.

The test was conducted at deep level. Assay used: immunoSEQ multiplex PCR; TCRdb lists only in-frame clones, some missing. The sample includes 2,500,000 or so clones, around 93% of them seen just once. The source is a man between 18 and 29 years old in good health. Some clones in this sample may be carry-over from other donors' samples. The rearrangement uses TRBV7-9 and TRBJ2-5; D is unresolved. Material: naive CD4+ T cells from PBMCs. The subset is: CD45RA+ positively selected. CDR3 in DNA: TGTGCCAGCAGCTTGATTTCGGTTCCTGGGACCCAGTACTTC. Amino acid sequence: CASSLISVPGTQYF.